Included here is one T cell receptor beta chain sequence, with context. The target antigen is unknown. Cultured CD4+ T cell DNA underwent sequencing with the Oncomine TCR Beta short-read assay. TCRdb processed the PCR reads anew with MiXCR; each CDR3 protein has one entry. Counted here are about 13,000 distinct CDR3 sequences, approximately 58% occurring once; the ten biggest clones make up about 12%. This sample is drawn from a study of vaccination and CD4 T cells after COVID-19. Study-wide findings and caveats: It was found that, in convalescent patients, 304 of 307 vaccine-specific clones were spike mono-reactive.

As for treatment: roughly nine-day PBMC culture with coronavirus spike peptide pools or control peptides (ViraFEST assay). The CDR3 loop spans 15 amino acids. Germline loops: CDR1 DFQATT, CDR2 SNEGSKA (reference sequence). Deletions cut 0 bases from V and 3 bases from J, with 14 bases between. The rearrangement links TRBV20-1 to TRBJ1-2; possibly TRBD1 for D (6 bases). What was sequenced was CD4+ T cells from blood, cultured in vitro. This TCR came from a human donor who had recovered from COVID-19. The CDR3 reads CSARERAGADYGYTF. CDR3 bases: TGCAGTGCTAGAGAGCGGGCAGGGGCAGACTATGGCTACACCTTC.